This T cell receptor beta chain originates from a study of OX40 agonist ivuxolimab in advanced cancers. Study-wide results and caveats: Still undetermined is the antigen specificity of the expanded peripheral T cells. CD4+ and CD8+ blood T cells expanded clonally by week 6 at 0.1 to 3.0 mg/kg.

Blood samples were obtained at baseline, cycle 4 day 1, and cycle 7 day 1. As for this clone: Its antigen is unidentified.

Libraries were prepared by immunoSEQ multiplex PCR; TCRdb keeps only in-frame clonotypes and omits some of them. This sample has roughly 50,000 clones, with 90% to 95% found just once. The V gene lost 4 bases and the J gene lost 4 bases, with 11 bases spanning the gap. The CDR3 totals 15 residues. From germline, CDR1 is SGHTA and CDR2 FQGNSA. The starting material was CD4+ or CD8+ T cells sorted from blood, obtained in a trial of the OX40 agonist ivuxolimab. V gene TRBV7-2 combines with J gene TRBJ2-6; D may be TRBD2 (5 bases). This TCR derives from an adult with an advanced solid tumor such as melanoma, head and neck, liver or kidney cancer. CDR3 bases: TGTGCCAGCAGCTGGACTCTTCTCGGGGCCAACGTCCTGACTTTC. It yields the protein CASSWTLLGANVLTF.